The 28 T cell receptor beta chains given below trace back to one sample, sequenced in a study of T cells in women clearing cervical HPV infection. TCRdb's copy holds only in-frame clones and misses some; the assay was immunoSEQ multiplex PCR. The sample's table shows approximately 39,000 clones. Source material: blood buffy coat. The receptor source for this set is a woman between 18 and 75 years old with a cervical HPV16 infection that either progressed to CIN3+ or cleared (not recorded which).

Comments on this clone: Read sequence stops 3 residues before the CDR3 end, and the germline J gene provides the missing end. The J gene is TRBJ2-7, the V gene TRBV7-3; D is unresolved. CDR3 length: 18 residues. Per the germline V gene, CDR1 is SGHTA and CDR2 is FQGTGA. The V and J ends lost 0 bases and 0 bases respectively, with 18 bases between them. CDR3 residues: CASSLTLIDKESSYEQYF. The DNA read from the CDR3 is TGTGCCAGCAGCTTAACCCTAATAGACAAGGAGAGCTCCTACGAG.

Points on this clone: The read stops 3 residues short of the end of the CDR3; the missing end is completed from the germline J gene. This chain uses TRBV18 with TRBJ1-1; 8 bases are a match to TRBD1. The CDR3 has 13 amino acids. CDR1 KGHSH and CDR2 LQKENI come from the germline V gene. The CDR3 bases that were read are TGTGCCAGCTCACTGGACAGGGTGGACGAG. Its translation: CASSLDRVDE. In full, the CDR3 is CASSLDRVDEAFF.

Of note for this clone: The read falls 3 residues short of the CDR3 end, and the missing part is taken from the germline J gene. Distinct nucleotide sequences in the sample also encode this CDR3. This sequence joins TRBV10-3 and TRBJ1-2; possible D gene TRBD1, 5 bases. Germline CDR1 reads ENHRY; CDR2 reads SYGVKD. V was clipped by 8 bases and J by 4 bases, with 17 bases between them. The CDR3 has 14 residues. CDR3 sequence reads: CAISVTGRIYGYTF. The sequenced part of the CDR3 DNA is TGTGCCATCTCGGTCACAGGACGGATCTATGGC.

Points on this clone: The read halts 3 residues ahead of the CDR3 end, with the missing end drawn from the germline J gene. The V and J genes are TRBV20-1 and TRBJ2-1; 7 nucleotides agree with TRBD1. The length of the CDR3 is 14 residues. Germline loops: CDR1 DFQATT, CDR2 SNEGSKA (reference sequence). V was pared by 1 base and J by 3 bases, with 3 bases of the junction left unmatched. The sequenced part of the CDR3 DNA is TGCAGTGCTAGAGGAGGGGGCCGCTACAATGAG. Residues: CSARGGGRYNE. From start to end, the CDR3 is CSARGGGRYNEQFF.

To note about this clone: Read coverage stops 3 residues before the CDR3 terminus; the germline J gene supplies the remainder. The chain links TRBV29-1 to TRBJ2-7; D assignment may be TRBD1 or TRBD2 (5 bases each). The CDR3 runs 12 residues. The germline gives CDR1 SQVTM, CDR2 ANQGSEA. V lost 6 bases to trimming and J lost 0 bases, with 9 bases between them. The covered CDR3 bases are TGCAGCGTGCCAGGGAGCTCCTACGAG. It is translated as CSVPGSSYE. The CDR3, in full, reads CSVPGSSYEQYF.

About this clone itself: The sequence runs out 3 residues before the end of the CDR3; the remainder is reconstructed from the germline J gene. V gene TRBV18 combines with J gene TRBJ1-2; a weak D match, TRBD1 (5 bases). The germline CDR1 and CDR2 sequences are KGHSH and LQKENI. The CDR3 is 17 amino acids. This CDR3 reads CASSPQTSGGPDNDYTF. The covered CDR3 bases are TGTGCCAGCTCACCCCAGACTAGCGGGGGACCCGACAATGAC.

The CDR3 sequence: CAVAGTGGTDTQYF. The CDR3 DNA, read in part, is TGTGCCGTAGCCGGGACAGGAGGCACAGATACG. The chain carries TRBV6-2 or TRBV6-3 and TRBJ2-3; the match to TRBD1 covers 8 bases. The CDR3 end is not reached by the read, which stops 3 residues before it; the germline J gene fills it in. From germline, CDR1 is MNHEY and CDR2 SVGEGT. The CDR3 covers 14 residues. With 11 bases clipped from V and 1 base from J, the junction kept 8 bases outside the gene matches.

Details on this clone: The sequence runs out 3 residues before the end of the CDR3; the remainder is reconstructed from the germline J gene. V and J are TRBV20-1 and TRBJ1-3; TRBD1 might be the D (5 bases). The CDR3 is 15 amino acids. CDR1 is DFQATT, CDR2 SNEGSKA, per germline (reference sequence). V shed 6 bases and J shed 4 bases, with 19 bases lying between them. CDR3 sequence reads: CSAQRGTQTGNTIYF. The covered CDR3 bases are TGCAGTGCCCAGCGGGGGACCCAGACGGGAAACACC.

As concerns this clone: The read stops 3 residues short of the end of the CDR3; the missing end is completed from the germline J gene. The chain couples TRBV20-1 to TRBJ1-6; the match to TRBD1 covers 9 bases. This CDR3 has 15 amino acids. The germline CDR1 and CDR2 sequences are DFQATT and SNEGSKA (reference sequence). V dropped 3 bases and J dropped 10; count of bases not matched to a gene: 10. The DNA read from the CDR3 is TGCAGTGCTAGGAGGGGACAGGGAGATTGGTCACCC. Protein product: CSARRGQGDWSP. Given in full, the CDR3 is CSARRGQGDWSPLHF.

Worth noting for this clone: The read halts 3 residues ahead of the CDR3 end, with the missing end drawn from the germline J gene. This chain uses TRBV19 with TRBJ2-4, with TRBD1 identical over 7 bases. The CDR3 covers 15 residues. The germline V gene encodes CDR1 LNHDA and CDR2 SQIVND (reference sequence). The CDR3 is CASTLIAGTDGGQYF. The part of the CDR3 DNA that was read is TGTGCCAGTACCCTAATAGCCGGGACAGATGGAGGT. The whole variable domain, filled in from reference TRBV19 and TRBJ2-4, reads DGGITQSPKYLFRKEGQNVTLSCEQNLNHDAMYWYRQDPGQGLRLIYYSQIVNDFQKGDIAEGYSVSREKKESFPLTVTSAQKNPTAFYLCASTLIAGTDGGQYFGAGTRLSVL.

Concerning this clone: The sequenced fragment ends 3 residues before the CDR3 boundary, so the rest is inferred from the germline J gene. This sequence joins TRBV7-9 and TRBJ1-4, with a weak D call TRBD1 (5 bases). The CDR3 loop spans 15 amino acids. Germline assignment: CDR1 SEHNR and CDR2 FQNEAQ (reference sequence). Between the trimmed V and J ends, which lost 5 bases and 8 bases, there was a span of 18 bases. CDR3 in amino acids: CASSRIFGREEKLFF. The DNA read from the CDR3 is TGTGCCAGCAGCCGAATATTCGGCAGGGAAGAAAAA.

About this clone: The DNA ends 3 residues before the CDR3 does, and the rest of the CDR3 is filled in from the germline J gene. The rearrangement links TRBV18 to TRBJ2-3; D might be TRBD1 (6 bases). The germline V gene has CDR1 KGHSH and CDR2 LQKENI. Deletions cut 6 bases from V and 2 bases from J, with 12 bases between. The CDR3 consists of 14 residues. The CDR3 DNA, read in part, is TGTGCCAGCTCCCCGGACAGCCACACAGATACG. As protein: CASSPDSHTDT. The CDR3 in its entirety is CASSPDSHTDTQYF.

About this clone itself: The read terminates 3 residues before the CDR3 end, so the remaining end is supplied by the germline J gene. The rearrangement links TRBV20-1 to TRBJ1-1, with TRBD1 matching over 9 bases. Trimming removed 5 bases from V and 4 bases from J; junction bases left unmatched: 5. The CDR3 has 13 residues. Germline CDR1 and CDR2: DFQATT and SNEGSKA (reference sequence). Partial CDR3 DNA: TGCAGTGCTGGGGGACAGGGCCCCACTGAA. This gives the protein CSAGGQGPTE. In full, the CDR3 is CSAGGQGPTEAFF.

Concerning this clone: The read finishes 3 residues shy of the CDR3 end, and the germline J gene is used to complete it. The chain couples TRBV18 to TRBJ1-2; TRBD1 matches 7 bases. The V and J ends lost 5 bases and 3 bases, in that order; junction bases with no gene match: 9. The CDR3 contains 15 residues. CDR1 and CDR2 (germline): KGHSH, LQKENI. CDR3: CASSEVYQGDYGYTF. The sequenced part of the CDR3 DNA is TGTGCCAGCTCAGAGGTTTATCAGGGGGACTATGGC.

In the case of this clone: The read terminates 3 residues before the CDR3 end, so the remaining end is supplied by the germline J gene. The chain carries TRBV20-1 and TRBJ2-7; 10 nucleotides agree with TRBD1. V lost 3 bases and J lost 2; bases outside the gene matches: 4. Looked up from germline, CDR1 is DFQATT and CDR2 is SNEGSKA (reference sequence). This CDR3 region has 14 residues. CDR3: CSARDRGVAYEQYF. The sequenced part of the CDR3 DNA is TGCAGTGCTAGGGACAGGGGGGTAGCCTACGAG.

In the case of this clone: The read falls 3 residues short of the CDR3 end, and the missing part is taken from the germline J gene. This chain connects TRBV19 to TRBJ1-1, with D unresolved. V was pared by 3 bases and J by 2 bases, with 10 bases between. Germline V gives CDR1 LNHDA, CDR2 SQIVND (reference sequence). The CDR3 has 14 amino acids. Partial CDR3 DNA: TGTGCCAGTAGTATTCTGGGCCGAAACACTGAA. This gives the protein CASSILGRNTE. The whole CDR3 sequence reads CASSILGRNTEAFF.

Details on this clone: With the read ending 3 residues before the CDR3 end, the germline J gene is used to fill in that end. The gene calls are TRBV28 and TRBJ2-3; D possibly corresponds to TRBD2 (7 bases). The V end was cut by 0 bases, the J end by 0 bases, with 13 bases between. The germline gives CDR1 MDHEN, CDR2 SYDVKM. The CDR3 totals 17 residues. CDR3: CASSLWGGGGSTDTQYF. The sequenced part of the CDR3 DNA is TGTGCCAGCAGTTTATGGGGCGGGGGCGGTAGCACAGATACG.

Regarding this clone: The read ends 3 residues before the CDR3 terminus; that terminus is restored from the germline J gene. V is TRBV9 and J is TRBJ2-1; a weak D match, TRBD1 (5 bases). The CDR3 consists of 15 residues. Between the trimmed V and J ends, which lost 0 bases and 8 bases, there was a span of 15 bases. Germline V CDR1 and CDR2: SGDLS, YYNGEE. The part of the CDR3 DNA that was read is TGTGCCAGCAGCGTAGCTACGTGGGGCGTTGATGAG. Residues: CASSVATWGVDE. The full CDR3 reads CASSVATWGVDEQFF.

Partial CDR3 DNA: TGTGCCAGCAGCCCGACCGGCGGGACAGGACCGTGGACC. Amino acid sequence: CASSPTGGTGPWT. The whole CDR3 is CASSPTGGTGPWTQYF. V is TRBV14 and J is TRBJ2-5; 8 positions agree with TRBD1. The read is 3 residues too short to cover the CDR3 end, so that end is filled in from the germline J gene. The CDR3 runs 16 residues. The junction had 14 bases not matched to a gene; V was cut back by 4 bases and J by 7 bases. Germline V gene data show CDR1 as SGHDN and CDR2 as FVKESK.

About this clone itself: The read ends 3 residues shy of where the CDR3 ends; the end is completed using the germline J gene. The J gene is TRBJ2-5, the V gene TRBV20-1; D not resolved. Germline CDR1 reads DFQATT; CDR2 reads SNEGSKA (reference sequence). V was clipped by 0 bases and J by 3 bases, with 14 bases between them. CDR3 length: 15 residues. The CDR3 is CSARDVSSVEETQYF. CDR3 DNA, as far as it was read: TGCAGTGCTAGAGATGTTTCCAGCGTCGAAGAGACC.

Details on this clone: Read data end 3 residues before the CDR3 end; the end is taken from the germline J gene. This chain links TRBV18 with TRBJ1-2; the D is unclear. Germline CDR1 KGHSH, CDR2 LQKENI. The CDR3 runs 15 residues. The CDR3 region is CASSPNPIRTDTYTF. The CDR3 DNA, read in part, is TGTGCCAGCTCACCAAACCCTATCCGCACAGATACC.

The CDR3 loop reads CAPPSGANVLFF. CDR3 bases read: TGCGCCCCACCCTCTGGGGCCAACGTA. V is TRBV23-1 and J is TRBJ1-4; tentative D call: TRBD1 (5 bases). The read ends 3 residues early relative to the CDR3; the germline J gene fills the gap. TRBV23-1 is known as an ORF, though its function is uncertain. This CDR3 contains 12 residues.

Notes on this clone: With the read ending 3 residues before the CDR3 end, the germline J gene is used to fill in that end. This sequence joins TRBV20-1 and TRBJ1-3; weak D call: TRBD1 (5 bases). Per the germline V gene, CDR1 is DFQATT and CDR2 is SNEGSKA (reference sequence). The CDR3 runs to 13 residues. Trimming cost V 6 bases and J 3 bases, with 12 bases left between them. This CDR3 reads CSALLGLGNTIYF. The sequenced CDR3 bases are TGCAGTGCGCTACTGGGACTTGGAAACACC.

Notes on this clone: The read is 3 residues too short to cover the CDR3 end, so that end is filled in from the germline J gene. V is TRBV19 and J is TRBJ1-5; a weak D match, TRBD1 (5 bases). The CDR3 is made up of 16 amino acids. The germline V gene encodes CDR1 LNHDA and CDR2 SQIVND (reference sequence). V was shortened by 7 bases and J by 1 base, with 17 bases between the two germline ends. CDR3 residues: CASTPFQGQSNQPQHF. Partial CDR3 DNA: TGTGCCAGTACCCCGTTCCAGGGTCAGAGCAATCAGCCC.

With regard to this clone: Read sequence stops 3 residues before the CDR3 end, and the germline J gene provides the missing end. This chain connects TRBV19 to TRBJ2-3, with 11 positions matching TRBD1. Germline V gene lookup returns CDR1 LNHDA and CDR2 SQIVND (reference sequence). CDR3 length equals 14 residues. The CDR3 loop is CASKRDRGDQPQYF. CDR3 DNA (partial): TGTGCCAGTAAACGGGACAGGGGGGATCAGCCG.

A note on this clone: The CDR3 end falls 3 residues outside the read, so it is completed with the germline J gene. The genes are TRBV5-1 and TRBJ2-2, with 12 bases fitting TRBD1. CDR1 and CDR2 from the germline V gene are SGHRS and YFSETQ. The J segment lost 4 bases and the V segment lost 4 bases, leaving 5 bases of the junction unmatched. The CDR3 is 16 residues long. This CDR3 reads CASSEGQGALTGELFF. The sequenced CDR3 bases are TGCGCCAGCAGCGAGGGACAGGGGGCTCTCACCGGGGAG.

As to this clone: The read ends 3 residues early relative to the CDR3; the germline J gene fills the gap. V gene TRBV4-2 combines with J gene TRBJ1-6; 9 bases match TRBD1. Trimming took 8 bases from V and 10 from J; bases not matched to a gene: 15. The CDR3 runs to 16 residues. Germline CDR1 and CDR2: LGHNA and YNFKEQ. CDR3 DNA (partial): TGTGCCAGCGGGACTAACCACGGGACAGGGTGGTCACCC. Protein product: CASGTNHGTGWSP. The whole CDR3 is CASGTNHGTGWSPLHF.

Of note for this clone: The read terminates 3 residues ahead of where the CDR3 ends, so the germline J gene completes it. The chain has TRBV29-1 and TRBJ2-2, with 10 bases matching TRBD1. CDR3 length: 14 amino acids. Germline CDR1 and CDR2: SQVTM and ANQGSEA. The DNA read from the CDR3 is TGCAGCGTCCAGACAGGGGGCGGTAATGAAAAG. It is translated as CSVQTGGGNEK. The full CDR3 protein is CSVQTGGGNEKLFF.